A selection of T cell receptor beta chains follows, all from one sample in a study of T cell responses to AZD1222 COVID-19 vaccine. Repertoires were generated with immunoSEQ multiplex PCR, while TCRdb's copy carries only in-frame clones and drops some. This repertoire shows about 120,000 clones, roughly 90% found once; its top ten account for under 3%. The sample was peripheral blood, taken 28 days after the second AZD1222 dose. Receptors originate from an adult who received the AZD1222 COVID-19 vaccine. Both conserved end residues are part of each CDR3. Each record gives: J gene, D gene, V gene, clone size, CDR3 protein, CDR3 DNA. A D gene is named only where the DNA matches it firmly. Where a row states a size, it is once, few, many or the class of an expanded clone; other rows omit it.

TRBJ1-5 - TRBV7-8 - CASSLGAPQGASQPQHF TGTGCCAGCAGCTTAGGGGCCCCGCAGGGAGCCAGTCAGCCCCAGCATTTT
TRBJ2-2 TRBD1 TRBV7-2 - CASSYGQGYTGELFF TGTGCCAGCAGCTACGGACAGGGGTACACCGGGGAGCTGTTTTTT
TRBJ1-6 - TRBV14 few CASSLHQGGSPLHF TGTGCCAGCAGCCTACACCAGGGCGGTTCACCCCTCCACTTT
TRBJ2-3 TRBD1 TRBV2 - CASRVQGVGADTQYF TGTGCCAGCAGAGTACAGGGGGTAGGGGCAGATACGCAGTATTTT
TRBJ2-1 - TRBV18 - CASSPGGGPYNEQFF TGTGCCAGCTCACCAGGAGGGGGGCCTTACAATGAGCAGTTCTTC
TRBJ1-5 - TRBV6-5 few CASHDSNQPQHF TGTGCCAGTCACGATAGCAATCAGCCCCAGCATTTT
TRBJ2-7 TRBD1 TRBV28 - CASSFRDRGHEQYF TGTGCCAGCAGTTTTAGGGACAGGGGCCACGAGCAGTACTTC
TRBJ1-2 TRBD1 TRBV2 - CASTRTGTQFGYGYTF TGTGCCAGCACAAGGACAGGGACCCAATTTGGCTATGGCTACACCTTC
TRBJ2-3 - TRBV5-1 - CASSGRATDTQYF TGCGCCAGCAGCGGTCGGGCGACAGATACGCAGTATTTT
TRBJ1-1 - TRBV9 - CASSVAQNTEAFF TGTGCCAGCAGCGTAGCCCAGAACACTGAAGCTTTCTTT
TRBJ2-1 - TRBV9 - CASSLRDALGVEQFF TGTGCCAGCAGCCTCAGGGATGCCCTTGGTGTTGAGCAGTTCTTC
TRBJ1-2 - TRBV7-3 - CASSLSGGDSGYTF TGTGCCAGCAGCTTATCCGGGGGAGATAGTGGCTACACCTTC
TRBJ1-1 - TRBV6-2/TRBV6-3 - CASSYKGGAHTEAFF TGTGCCAGCAGTTACAAGGGGGGCGCCCACACTGAAGCTTTCTTT
TRBJ1-2 TRBD1 TRBV7-2 - CASSSDRALSYGYTF TGTGCCAGCAGCTCGGACAGGGCCCTCAGCTATGGCTACACCTTC
TRBJ1-2 - TRBV5-1 - CASSLVFRDGYTF TGCGCCAGCAGCTTGGTTTTCAGGGATGGCTACACCTTC
TRBJ2-2 - TRBV7-3 - CASTLGSHGELFF TGTGCCAGCACCCTGGGGTCGCACGGGGAGCTGTTTTTT
TRBJ2-4 - TRBV7-8 - CASSLRGSGKNIQYF TGTGCCAGCAGCTTACGGGGGTCGGGCAAAAACATTCAGTACTTC
TRBJ1-6 - TRBV19 - CASSRDGGNSPLHF TGTGCCAGTAGTCGCGACGGTGGGAATTCACCCCTCCACTTT
TRBJ2-7 - TRBV21-1 - CASSPAAPGTGAYEQYF TGTGCCAGCAGCCCGGCAGCCCCCGGGACAGGGGCCTACGAGCAGTACTTC
TRBJ1-5 TRBD1 TRBV19 - CASNAGQGNQPQHF TGTGCCAGTAACGCCGGACAGGGGAATCAGCCCCAGCATTTT
TRBJ1-3 - TRBV7-3 - CASSLDPGSDTIYF TGTGCCAGCAGCTTAGACCCGGGGTCGGACACCATATATTTT
TRBJ1-1 - TRBV18 few CASSPPGYEANTEAFF TGTGCCAGCTCACCACCAGGTTACGAGGCGAACACTGAAGCTTTCTTT
TRBJ1-4 - TRBV7-9 - CASSLEGPAGKLFF TGTGCCAGCAGCTTAGAAGGGCCCGCGGGGAAACTGTTTTTT
TRBJ1-5 TRBD1 TRBV30 - CAWSGGDQPQHF TGTGCCTGGTCAGGGGGCGATCAGCCCCAGCATTTT
TRBJ1-3 - TRBV10-3 once CAISDEARTSGNTIYF TGTGCCATCAGTGATGAGGCGCGGACCTCTGGAAACACCATATATTTT
TRBJ2-7 - TRBV5-4 - CASSFDLEQYF TGTGCCAGCAGCTTCGATTTGGAGCAGTACTTC
TRBJ1-6 - TRBV7-2 - CASSLHGGNSPLHF TGTGCCAGCAGCTTGCATGGGGGTAATTCACCCCTCCACTTT
TRBJ2-1 TRBD2 TRBV6-2/TRBV6-3 once CASSYWRGNEQFF TGTGCCAGCAGTTACTGGCGGGGGAATGAGCAGTTCTTC
TRBJ1-2 - TRBV5-6 - CASSALVPGGYTF TGTGCCAGCAGCGCGCTAGTGCCCGGTGGCTACACCTTC
TRBJ2-5 - TRBV7-2 - CASSPGDLLSVETQYF TGTGCCAGCAGCCCGGGGGACCTACTATCCGTAGAGACCCAGTACTTC
TRBJ1-1 - TRBV7-3 once CASSLNSGTEAFF TGTGCCAGCAGCTTAAATTCTGGCACTGAAGCTTTCTTT
TRBJ1-6 TRBD1 TRBV2 - CASRSGQANSYNSPLHF TGTGCCAGCAGGAGTGGACAGGCCAACTCCTATAATTCACCCCTCCACTTT
TRBJ1-6 TRBD1 TRBV3-1/TRBV3-2 - CASSQTTGIESPLHF TGTGCCAGCAGCCAAACGACAGGGATAGAATCACCCCTCCACTTT
TRBJ2-7 TRBD1 TRBV6-6 - CASGQTGFGPYEQYF TGTGCCAGCGGCCAGACAGGGTTCGGCCCCTACGAGCAGTACTTC
TRBJ1-6 - TRBV4-1 - CASSPLTLVSYNSPLHF TGCGCCAGCAGCCCCTTGACCTTAGTCTCCTATAATTCACCCCTCCACTTT
TRBJ1-3 - TRBV5-4 - CASSLGLDTIYF TGTGCCAGCAGCTTGGGTTTAGACACCATATATTTT
TRBJ1-5 - TRBV4-3 - CASSRTWSDSPQHF TGCGCCAGCAGCCGCACATGGTCGGATTCGCCCCAGCATTTT
TRBJ2-7 TRBD1 TRBV7-9 - CASSLLQRRDRGYEQYF TGTGCCAGCAGCTTACTTCAACGCCGGGACAGGGGCTACGAGCAGTACTTC
TRBJ1-2 TRBD1 TRBV24-1 - CATSEGPGQGRGYTF TGTGCCACCAGTGAGGGACCGGGACAGGGTCGTGGCTACACCTTC
TRBJ2-5 - TRBV19 - CATGGAGEAGETQYF TGTGCCACCGGAGGGGCAGGGGAAGCGGGAGAGACCCAGTACTTC
TRBJ2-7 - TRBV5-8 - CASSLEGRVEFYEQYF TGTGCCAGCAGCTTGGAGGGTAGGGTGGAATTCTACGAGCAGTACTTC
TRBJ2-3 - TRBV6-2/TRBV6-3 few CASSYSRGGLRNTQYF TGTGCCAGCAGTTACTCGAGGGGGGGCTTGAGGAATACGCAGTATTTT
TRBJ1-2 - TRBV5-1 few CASSPGGVGGYTF TGCGCCAGCAGCCCTGGAGGGGTAGGTGGCTACACCTTC
TRBJ1-1 TRBD1 TRBV19 - CASRLGQGNTEAFF TGTGCCAGTAGACTGGGACAGGGCAACACTGAAGCTTTCTTT
TRBJ2-3 TRBD2 TRBV7-2 - CASSPGLVDLTDTQYF TGTGCCAGCAGCCCAGGACTAGTAGACCTCACAGATACGCAGTATTTT